This entry concerns a single TCR beta chain. The antigen remains unidentified. The 5'RACE method, run with constant-segment primers, produced TCR alpha and TCR beta cDNA libraries (carrying sample barcodes and UMIs). In TCRdb, the 5' RACE reads were re-called with MiXCR into one record per CDR3 protein. The repertoire holds 250,000 or so distinct CDR3 sequences, with under 20% as singletons. The sample is drawn from a study of T-cell memory formation after mild COVID-19. Whole-study findings and limits: CM and EM subsets held most contracting CD4+ clones; EMRA held CD8+ ones.

The CDR3 covers 14 residues. V was shortened by 1 base and J by 1 base, with 8 bases between the two germline ends. The chain has TRBV12-3 or TRBV12-4 and TRBJ2-7; maybe TRBD2 (5 bases). Sequences were obtained from PBMCs or a T cell subset sorted from them (not recorded which). This clonotype was sampled from a man younger than 35 who had mild COVID-19 (a few samples of this study predate the infection). Cell type and time point are not known. CDR3 amino acids: CASSLGSGSYEQYF. The CDR3 DNA is TGTGCCAGCAGTTTAGGCTCGGGATCCTACGAGCAGTACTTC.